Below are 11 T cell receptor beta chains sequenced from a single sample in a study of response to subunit inactivated influenza vaccine. TCRdb processed the RT-PCR reads anew with MiXCR; each CDR3 protein has one entry. The table lists some 570,000 distinct CDR3 sequences, roughly 12% of them singletons. These same data were also listed under a study on T cells expressing NK-cell markers. Per that study: UMI-tagged 5'RACE template switching yielded the TCR beta cDNA.

Specimen: PBMCs from blood, collected on the day of vaccination. Receptors were obtained from a man over 45 who received an inactivated influenza vaccine.

In this sample, this clonotype turned up a few times. The chain employs TRBV20-1 and TRBJ2-3; D perhaps matches TRBD1 (6 bases). The V end lost 5 bases, the J end lost 1 base, and 7 bases lay between the germline ends. The CDR3 sequence is 12 residues long. Germline V gives CDR1 DFQATT, CDR2 SNEGSKA (reference sequence). The CDR3, as DNA: TGCAGTGCTGAGGGGGGCACAGATACGCAGTATTTT. Amino acids: CSAEGGTDTQYF.

This clonotype showed up many times. The chain couples TRBV28 to TRBJ2-3; D is ambiguous. CDR1 and CDR2 (germline): MDHEN, SYDVKM. The CDR3 is 16 residues long. V lost 6 bases and J 2 bases, leaving 18 bases between the germline ends. CDR3: CASRGIYSPSTDTQYF. CDR3 nucleotides: TGTGCCAGCAGGGGGATATACTCACCGTCCACAGATACGCAGTATTTT.

The chain combines TRBV21-1 with TRBJ2-5. TRBV21-1 is noted as a pseudogene. The CDR3 is 13 residues long. CDR3 in DNA: TGTGCCAGCAGCAAAGTCACACAAGAGACCCAGTACTTC. As protein: CASSKVTQETQYF.

In its sample, this clonotype was seen a few times. J is TRBJ1-2 and V is TRBV28; possibly TRBD1 for D (5 bases). V was cut by 8 bases and J by 7 bases, with 23 bases left in between. Germline loops: CDR1 MDHEN, CDR2 SYDVKM. This CDR3 has 15 residues. Here the CDR3 reads CASSLERPGGTGYTF. As DNA, the CDR3 is TGTGCCAGCTCACTCGAAAGACCCGGGGGGACTGGCTACACCTTC.

This clonotype was seen a handful of times. The gene calls are TRBV12-3 or TRBV12-4 and TRBJ2-4; 7 positions match TRBD2. The V segment lost 5 bases and the J segment 6 bases; nucleotides outside the gene matches: 7. The CDR3 consists of 14 residues. The CDR3 DNA is TGTGCCAGCAGTCCAAGAGCGGGGACAAACATTCAGTACTTC. Encoded protein: CASSPRAGTNIQYF.

V and J are TRBV4-1 and TRBJ2-7; D remains ambiguous. Trimming took off 1 base at V and 0 bases at J, with 4 bases between the two ends. This CDR3 is 13 amino acids long. Germline V gene lookup returns CDR1 MGHRA and CDR2 YSYEKL. The CDR3 sequence is CASSQASSYEQYF. DNA for the CDR3: TGCGCCAGCAGCCAAGCCAGCTCCTACGAGCAGTACTTC.

CDR3 in amino acids: CSARDRSAFGGASGSYEQFF. The CDR3 DNA reads TGCAGTGCTAGAGACCGCTCCGCATTTGGTGGGGCTAGCGGGAGCTATGAGCAGTTCTTC. This sequence joins TRBV20-1 and TRBJ2-1, with 10 bases that match TRBD2. Germline V gene data show CDR1 as DFQATT and CDR2 as SNEGSKA (reference sequence). The length of the CDR3 is 20 residues. J lost 8 bases, V lost 0 bases, and 22 bases had no gene match.

This sequence joins TRBV24-1 and TRBJ2-7; D may be TRBD2 (5 bases). Germline V gives CDR1 KGHDR, CDR2 SFDVKD. The CDR3 runs 13 residues. The V end lost 9 bases, the J end lost 2 bases, and 13 bases lay between the germline ends. For the CDR3, the DNA is TGTGCCACCGCAAGCGGAAATCCCTACGAGCAGTACTTC. This sequence encodes CATASGNPYEQYF.

This clonotype has ten or more counts. This chain links TRBV7-2 with TRBJ2-1; the D gene is possibly TRBD2 (5 bases). CDR3 size: 13 residues. CDR1 and CDR2 from the germline V gene are SGHTA and FQGNSA. V was shortened by 1 base and J by 8 bases, with 9 bases between the two germline ends. The CDR3 reads CASSLVRDDEQFF. CDR3 nucleotides: TGTGCCAGCAGCTTAGTTCGGGATGATGAGCAGTTCTTC.

The genes are TRBV19 and TRBJ2-1, with a tentative D call TRBD1 (6 bases). V was shortened by 0 bases and J by 0 bases, with 12 bases between the two germline ends. The germline CDR1 and CDR2 sequences are LNHDA and SQIVND (reference sequence). This CDR3 spans 17 amino acids. CDR3 sequence reads: CASSIDLRGRSYNEQFF. The CDR3 DNA is TGTGCCAGTAGTATAGATCTCAGGGGACGCTCCTACAATGAGCAGTTCTTC. The whole variable domain, filled in from reference TRBV19 and TRBJ2-1, reads DGGITQSPKYLFRKEGQNVTLSCEQNLNHDAMYWYRQDPGQGLRLIYYSQIVNDFQKGDIAEGYSVSREKKESFPLTVTSAQKNPTAFYLCASSIDLRGRSYNEQFFGPGTRLTVL.

In its sample, this clonotype was seen a few times. The chain uses TRBV4-3 and TRBJ2-1; 8 positions match TRBD2. The ends lost 4 bases at V and 2 bases at J; junction bases unmatched: 7. This CDR3 has 16 residues. Germline CDR1 LGHNA, CDR2 YSLEER. CDR3 loop: CASSRRSSGAYNEQFF. In DNA, the CDR3 is TGCGCCAGCAGCCGCCGTAGTAGCGGGGCCTACAATGAGCAGTTCTTC.